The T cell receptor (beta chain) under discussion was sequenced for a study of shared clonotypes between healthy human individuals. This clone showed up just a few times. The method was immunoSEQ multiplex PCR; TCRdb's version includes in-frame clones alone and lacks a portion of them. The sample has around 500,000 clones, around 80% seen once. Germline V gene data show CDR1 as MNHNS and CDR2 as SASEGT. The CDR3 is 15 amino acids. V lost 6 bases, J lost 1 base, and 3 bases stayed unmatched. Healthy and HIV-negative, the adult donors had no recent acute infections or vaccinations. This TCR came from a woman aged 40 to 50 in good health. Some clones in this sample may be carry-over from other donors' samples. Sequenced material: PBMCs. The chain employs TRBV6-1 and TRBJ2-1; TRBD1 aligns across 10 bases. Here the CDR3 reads CASSQDRGSYNEQFF. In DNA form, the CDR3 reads TGTGCCAGCAGCCAGGACAGGGGGTCCTACAATGAGCAGTTCTTC.